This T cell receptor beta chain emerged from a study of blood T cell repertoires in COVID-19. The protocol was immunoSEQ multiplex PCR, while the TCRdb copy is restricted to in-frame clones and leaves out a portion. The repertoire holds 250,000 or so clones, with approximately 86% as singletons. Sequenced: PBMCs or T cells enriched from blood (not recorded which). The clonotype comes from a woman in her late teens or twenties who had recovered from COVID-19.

The CDR3 region has the DNA TGCGCCAGCAGGGAATCGACTAGTGTTGCAGATACGCAGTATTTT. Its protein product is CASRESTSVADTQYF. The chain carries TRBV10-1 and TRBJ2-3, with D perhaps matching TRBD2 (6 bases). The CDR3 is 15 amino acids. Germline values: CDR1 WNHNN, CDR2 SYGVQD (reference sequence). V was clipped by 6 bases and J by 4 bases, with 17 bases between them.